This entry describes one TCR beta chain. This clonotype was counted many times. It has no known antigen specificity. Base qualities are not recorded, but no much larger clone differs from it by a single base. This sample was taken from a study of patients with pleural tuberculosis (dated by TCRdb to about 2014). This sample was sequenced with an Illumina Genome Analyzer IIx. The raw public data were reprocessed by TCRdb itself: fastp quality trimming at Q25, MiXCR clonotype calling, in-frame beta chains only. Records with the same CDR3 protein are collapsed into one entry carrying the most frequent genes and DNA. The table for this sample lists under 65,000 distinct CDR3 sequences; approximately 7.5% of them were counted only once. Under 20% of the sample goes to the ten largest clones. The germline V gene (reference sequence) yields LNHNV for CDR1 and YYDKDF for CDR2. The junction shows trimming of 1 base on V and 4 bases on J, and the gene matches do not reach 3 bases of it. The CDR3 numbers 15 residues from cysteine through phenylalanine. The CDR3 DNA has 45 bases and is translated from base 1.

This clonotype was sampled from a human donor with pleural tuberculosis. The sequence is built from TRBV15 and TRBJ2-5, with 10 central nucleotides matching TRBD2. The CDR3 has the sequence CATSRGRTSGETQYF. The DNA is as follows: TGTGCCACCAGCAGAGGGAGGACTAGCGGAGAGACCCAGTACTTC.